This T cell receptor beta chain was sequenced during a study of T cell responses to AZD1222 COVID-19 vaccine. Profiling relied on immunoSEQ multiplex PCR, and the TCRdb table lists in-frame clones only, not all of them. The data contain 100,000 to 150,000 clones, 94% of them seen just once; the ten biggest clones take up around 7%. Trimming removed 1 base at V and 0 bases at J, with 10 bases between. The V gene's germline CDR1 is SGHRS and CDR2 YFSETQ. The CDR3 length is 15 residues. Whole-study findings and limits: Just a handful of AZD1222 recipients were seropositive at baseline.

Regarding this clone: Its antigen is not identified.

The material was peripheral blood, obtained on day 0 of AZD1222 vaccination. J is TRBJ1-1 and V is TRBV5-1, with D possibly being TRBD1 (6 bases). This sequence was found in an adult in good health. Written as DNA, the CDR3 is TGCGCCAGCAGCTTGAACCCAGGGGTGAACACTGAAGCTTTCTTT. Residues: CASSLNPGVNTEAFF.